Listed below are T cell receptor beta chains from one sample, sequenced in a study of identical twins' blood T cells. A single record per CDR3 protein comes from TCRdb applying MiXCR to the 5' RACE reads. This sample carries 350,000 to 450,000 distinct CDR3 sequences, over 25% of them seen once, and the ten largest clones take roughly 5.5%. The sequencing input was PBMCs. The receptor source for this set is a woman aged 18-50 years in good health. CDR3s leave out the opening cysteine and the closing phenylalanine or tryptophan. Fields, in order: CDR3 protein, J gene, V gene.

SVDRGSSGGELF | TRBJ2-2 | TRBV29-1
ASGTGRYEKLF | TRBJ1-4 | TRBV19
SANDRSYEQY | TRBJ2-7 | TRBV20-1
ASSLAGSTGNTIY | TRBJ1-3 | TRBV5-1
SVLTGGNQPQH | TRBJ1-5 | TRBV29-1
ASSVGGGLNTEAF | TRBJ1-1 | TRBV9
ASTESSGGGHTEAF | TRBJ1-1 | TRBV2
ASSQDSRETQY | TRBJ2-5 | TRBV4-3
SVEDRGGEQY | TRBJ2-7 | TRBV29-1
ASSHPIDRNTEAF | TRBJ1-1 | TRBV4-1
SARDLIGELF | TRBJ2-2 | TRBV20-1
SVGPNEQF | TRBJ2-1 | TRBV29-1
ASSYSPTGRRSQY | TRBJ2-5 | TRBV6-5
ASHRGGVNTEAF | TRBJ1-1 | TRBV19
ASSLLSAGFTDTQY | TRBJ2-3 | TRBV28
ASSYTRTVNTEAF | TRBJ1-1 | TRBV7-3
ASLGGPNTGELF | TRBJ2-2 | TRBV6-5
ASSQDSYPETQY | TRBJ2-5 | TRBV3-1
ASSGGGVEAF | TRBJ1-1 | TRBV7-9
ASIGRNTVAF | TRBJ1-1 | TRBV19
ASKPRPGRSSGANVLT | TRBJ2-6 | TRBV12-3/TRBV12-4
SASQPATNEKLF | TRBJ1-4 | TRBV20-1
ASSLGTGLNTEAF | TRBJ1-1 | TRBV11-2
SVGTGVNEKLF | TRBJ1-4 | TRBV29-1
ASSSVPRGTRNSPLH | TRBJ1-6 | TRBV7-9
ASAQMEGRELF | TRBJ1-4 | TRBV12-3/TRBV12-4
ASSEASRVVQF | TRBJ2-1 | TRBV6-1
ASGLGQGSNQPQH | TRBJ1-5 | TRBV12-5
SARDPRPTNEKLF | TRBJ1-4 | TRBV20-1
ASSYGQLMETQY | TRBJ2-5 | TRBV11-1
ASSPPGLSYNEQF | TRBJ2-1 | TRBV18
SAHRANQPQH | TRBJ1-5 | TRBV20-1
ASTMWGLPIYGYT | TRBJ1-2 | TRBV11-2
ASSFITNTEAF | TRBJ1-1 | TRBV12-3/TRBV12-4
ASSQVFGAGANVLT | TRBJ2-6 | TRBV4-2
ASSQDPSWGDEKLF | TRBJ1-4 | TRBV14
ASSLGPTGADTQY | TRBJ2-3 | TRBV7-9
ASSFSNREVEAF | TRBJ1-1 | TRBV12-3/TRBV12-4
ASGARQISYNSPLH | TRBJ1-6 | TRBV7-2
ASCELGAAGNTIY | TRBJ1-3 | TRBV2
ASSGVNPGNTIY | TRBJ1-3 | TRBV6-6
ASSPYEDRGQPQH | TRBJ1-5 | TRBV12-3/TRBV12-4
ASSGPGHRGGYT | TRBJ1-2 | TRBV6-5
LAGTSGNEQF | TRBJ2-1 | TRBV20-1
ASSSFPGLKVTDTQY | TRBJ2-3 | TRBV11-2
ASSQDFAESSYEQY | TRBJ2-7 | TRBV4-3
SSSYLGGSQPQH | TRBJ1-5 | TRBV6-5
ASSYSPEQPQH | TRBJ1-5 | TRBV6-5
ASGTRNTGELF | TRBJ2-2 | TRBV28
ASSLRGRVYEQY | TRBJ2-7 | TRBV7-2
ASSLGQNTEAF | TRBJ1-1 | TRBV12-3/TRBV12-4
ASSLAERKQWNPSYNEQF | TRBJ2-1 | TRBV5-1
ASRNDGNQPQH | TRBJ1-5 | TRBV6-2/TRBV6-3